This T cell receptor beta chain was found in a study of cytomegalovirus exposure and HLA in healthy donors. Findings and caveats of the study: Reports credit the classifier with highly specific, highly sensitive diagnosis of cytomegalovirus status.

On this clone: No antigen is known for it.

The study ran its PCR with 60 Vbeta and 13 Jbeta primers. The protocol was immunoSEQ multiplex PCR, while the TCRdb copy is restricted to in-frame clones and leaves out a portion. The sample holds approximately 220,000 clones, about 80% seen once. Germline CDR1 SGHTA, CDR2 FQGTGA. V lost 0 bases and J 1 base, leaving 7 bases between the germline ends. The CDR3 runs 15 residues. Each donor's status was that of a healthy bone marrow donor. Sequenced: PBMCs. This chain connects TRBV7-3 to TRBJ1-3; no clear D gene. This clonotype was obtained from a man younger than 30 in good health and CMV-seronegative. DNA of the CDR3: TGTGCCAGCAGCTTAACTCCGGGGTCTGGAAACACCATATATTTT. Protein sequence: CASSLTPGSGNTIYF.